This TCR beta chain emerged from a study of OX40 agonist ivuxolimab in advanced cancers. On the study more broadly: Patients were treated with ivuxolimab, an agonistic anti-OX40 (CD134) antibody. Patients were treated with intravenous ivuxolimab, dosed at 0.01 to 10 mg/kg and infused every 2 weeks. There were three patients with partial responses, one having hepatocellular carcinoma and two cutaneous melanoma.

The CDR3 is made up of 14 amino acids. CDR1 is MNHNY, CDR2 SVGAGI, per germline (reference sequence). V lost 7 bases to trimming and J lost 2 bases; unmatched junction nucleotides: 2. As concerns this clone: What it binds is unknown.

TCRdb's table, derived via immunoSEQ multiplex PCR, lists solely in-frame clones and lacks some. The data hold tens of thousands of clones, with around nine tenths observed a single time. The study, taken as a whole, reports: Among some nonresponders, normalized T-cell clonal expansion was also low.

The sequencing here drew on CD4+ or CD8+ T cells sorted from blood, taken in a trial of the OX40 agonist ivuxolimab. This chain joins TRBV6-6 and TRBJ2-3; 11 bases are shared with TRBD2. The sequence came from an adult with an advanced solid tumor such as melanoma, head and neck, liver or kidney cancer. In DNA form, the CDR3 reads TGTGCCAGCAAGGGACTAGCGGTCACAGATACGCAGTATTTT. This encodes CASKGLAVTDTQYF.